The next 20 T cell receptor beta chains were all read from a single sample in a study of cytomegalovirus exposure and HLA in healthy donors. Using immunoSEQ multiplex PCR, the repertoire was profiled, and TCRdb retains in-frame clones only, with some absent. This sample has 150,000 or so clones; about four fifths occur once, and the top ten carry 10%. Material: PBMCs. The receptors originated from a man aged 25-40 years in good health and CMV-seropositive.

As concerns this clone: This CDR3 is also generated by other DNA sequences in the sample. The chain combines TRBV19 with TRBJ2-7; D not resolved. The CDR3 is 14 residues long. The V end was cut by 6 bases, the J end by 4 bases, with 16 bases between. The germline gives CDR1 LNHDA, CDR2 SQIVND (reference sequence). The CDR3 bases are TGTGCCAGTAGCCCAGCGTCGGGTTCGTACGAGCAGTACTTC. Its translation is CASSPASGSYEQYF.

The rearrangement joins TRBV5-1 to TRBJ2-7, with TRBD1 identical over 7 bases. CDR3 length: 14 amino acids. The germline V gene has CDR1 SGHRS and CDR2 YFSETQ. The V gene end was trimmed by 6 bases and the J gene end by 5 bases; junction bases not matched to a gene: 11. The CDR3 is CASNFGTASNEQYF. The CDR3, as DNA: TGCGCCAGCAACTTCGGGACAGCTTCCAACGAGCAGTACTTC.

The chain couples TRBV5-1 to TRBJ2-2; D is undetermined. Germline V gene data show CDR1 as SGHRS and CDR2 as YFSETQ. V lost 0 bases to trimming and J lost 6 bases, with 9 bases between them. The CDR3 consists of 14 residues. The CDR3: CASSLDTFAGELFF. The CDR3 bases are TGCGCCAGCAGCTTGGATACATTCGCCGGGGAGCTGTTTTTT.

The rearrangement uses TRBV6-5 and TRBJ2-3; 10 bases are a match to TRBD2. The germline CDR1 and CDR2 sequences are MNHEY and SVGAGI. This CDR3 is built from 15 residues. Trimming took 5 bases from V and 4 from J; bases not matched to a gene: 6. The CDR3 region is CASSQNSGGADTQYF. Written as DNA, the CDR3 is TGTGCCAGCAGTCAAAACAGCGGGGGGGCAGATACGCAGTATTTT.

The chain recombines TRBV5-6 with TRBJ2-2, with TRBD2 matching over 10 bases. V was pared by 0 bases and J by 6 bases, with 8 bases of the junction left unmatched. CDR3 length equals 17 residues. Germline lookup yields CDR1 SGHDT and CDR2 YYEEEE. CDR3 in DNA: TGTGCCAGCAGCTTGGGGACTAGCGGCATCAAACCCGGGGAGCTGTTTTTT. It yields the protein CASSLGTSGIKPGELFF.

The CDR3 nucleotides read TGTGCCAGCAGTTGGGATAGCGGGGGGGACGAGCAGTACTTC. Translated: CASSWDSGGDEQYF. The chain carries TRBV6-5 and TRBJ2-7, with 11 bases matching TRBD2. This CDR3 is built from 14 residues. CDR1 MNHEY and CDR2 SVGAGI come from the germline V gene. V was pared by 4 bases and J by 5 bases, with 4 bases of the junction left unmatched.

This rearrangement joins TRBV21-1 to TRBJ1-1. TRBV21-1 is reported as a pseudogene. The CDR3 covers 17 residues. The CDR3 spells CASSNFHVEEFDTEAFF. CDR3 coding DNA: TGTGCCAGCAGCAATTTTCATGTGGAGGAGTTCGACACTGAAGCTTTCTTT.

The J gene is TRBJ2-2, the V gene TRBV5-6, with TRBD2 identical over 10 bases. The CDR3 runs 14 residues. The J segment lost 5 bases and the V segment lost 4 bases, leaving 2 bases of the junction unmatched. Looked up from germline, CDR1 is SGHDT and CDR2 is YYEEEE. The CDR3 DNA is TGTGCCAGCAGCCCAGCGGGGGGGACCGGGGAGCTGTTTTTT. It specifies CASSPAGGTGELFF.

The J gene is TRBJ2-7, the V gene TRBV28; D is uncertain. V was shortened by 2 bases and J by 0 bases, with 14 bases between the two germline ends. The CDR3 covers 16 residues. Looked up from germline, CDR1 is MDHEN and CDR2 is SYDVKM. CDR3 loop: CASSLPALSSSYEQYF. CDR3 nucleotides: TGTGCCAGCAGTTTACCCGCGCTTTCTAGCTCCTACGAGCAGTACTTC.

This chain uses TRBV19 with TRBJ2-1; D remains unclear. Germline V gives CDR1 LNHDA, CDR2 SQIVND (reference sequence). V lost 4 bases, J lost 9 bases, and 13 bases lay in between. The CDR3 contains 13 residues. The CDR3 loop is CASSTQIATEQFF. In DNA, the CDR3 is TGTGCCAGTAGTACCCAAATAGCAACTGAGCAGTTCTTC.

V usage is TRBV11-3 and J usage is TRBJ2-7; maybe TRBD2 (5 bases). With 4 bases removed from V and 5 bases from J, the gap between germline ends came to 18 bases. Germline V CDR1 and CDR2: SGHNT, YENEEA. The CDR3 totals 15 residues. The CDR3 here is CASSSRPGLWDEQYF. CDR3 DNA sequence: TGTGCCAGCAGCTCCCGACCGGGATTATGGGACGAGCAGTACTTC.

The rearrangement joins TRBV10-3 to TRBJ1-2; TRBD1 aligns across 9 bases. The CDR3 contains 13 residues. J gave up 5 bases and V 4 bases, and 2 bases lay outside the gene matches. CDR1 is ENHRY, CDR2 SYGVKD, per germline. Here the CDR3 DNA reads TGTGCCATCAGTGGTGGACAGGGGTATGGCTACACCTTC. Its protein product is CAISGGQGYGYTF.

The CDR3: CASSLIGQINQPQHF. The DNA for the CDR3 is TGTGCCAGCAGCTTGATCGGACAGATTAATCAGCCCCAGCATTTT. The chain carries TRBV28 and TRBJ1-5; D is possibly TRBD1 (6 bases). CDR3 length equals 15 residues. Trimming pared 6 bases from V and 4 bases from J, leaving 16 bases between. Germline V gene lookup returns CDR1 MDHEN and CDR2 SYDVKM. The entire variable domain, with the rest obtained from reference TRBV28 and TRBJ1-5, is as follows: DVKVTQSSRYLVKRTGEKVFLECVQDMDHENMFWYRQDPGLGLRLIYFSYDVKMKEKGDIPEGYSVSREKKERFSLILESASTNQTSMYLCASSLIGQINQPQHFGDGTRLSIL.

The J gene is TRBJ1-5, the V gene TRBV10-3; TRBD1 aligns across 8 bases. Germline V gene lookup returns CDR1 ENHRY and CDR2 SYGVKD. This CDR3 contains 15 residues. The junction had 3 bases not matched to a gene; V was cut back by 2 bases and J by 3 bases. CDR3 residues: CAISEQGAPNQPQHF. In DNA, the CDR3 is TGTGCCATCAGTGAGCAGGGGGCGCCCAATCAGCCCCAGCATTTT.

The J gene is TRBJ2-5, the V gene TRBV29-1, with D possibly TRBD1 on 6 matching bases. The germline CDR1 and CDR2 sequences are SQVTM and ANQGSEA. The CDR3 covers 14 residues. V was clipped by 4 bases and J by 5 bases, with 17 bases between them. The DNA for the CDR3 is TGCAGCGTTGCTATACAGGGAAGGGAGGAGACCCAGTACTTC. This codes for CSVAIQGREETQYF.

A few counts support this clone. The V call is TRBV28, the J call TRBJ1-2, with D perhaps matching TRBD1 (6 bases). V was clipped by 5 bases and J by 7 bases, with 17 bases between them. The CDR3 loop spans 14 amino acids. From germline, CDR1 is MDHEN and CDR2 SYDVKM. The chain's CDR3 is CASSPIQGSSGYTF. DNA for the CDR3: TGTGCCAGCAGTCCTATACAGGGCTCCTCTGGCTACACCTTC.

This clone was found once. This chain links TRBV6-5 with TRBJ1-5; 7 nucleotides line up with TRBD1. CDR1 and CDR2 (germline): MNHEY, SVGAGI. The trim removed 6 bases at V and 1 base at J, leaving 3 bases unmatched. The CDR3 is 14 amino acids. The CDR3 sequence: CASSPGQSNQPQHF. The DNA of the CDR3 is TGTGCCAGCAGCCCGGGACAGAGCAATCAGCCCCAGCATTTT.

This clone was counted between two and nine times. CDR3 region: CASSGSTLVNTGELFF. DNA for the CDR3: TGCGCCAGCAGTGGATCTACACTAGTGAACACCGGGGAGCTGTTTTTT. The rearrangement joins TRBV10-1 to TRBJ2-2; D may be TRBD2 (5 bases). The CDR3 covers 16 residues. CDR1 is WNHNN, CDR2 SYGVQD, per germline (reference sequence). Trimming removed 4 bases at V and 1 base at J, with 13 bases between.

The chain recombines TRBV30 with TRBJ2-7; a weak D match, TRBD2 (5 bases). The germline V gene has CDR1 GTSNPN and CDR2 SVGIG (reference sequence). Trimming took off 0 bases at V and 0 bases at J, with 9 bases between the two ends. The CDR3 is made up of 14 amino acids. The CDR3 region has the DNA TGTGCCTGGAGTGTACCTGGGAGCTCCTACGAGCAGTACTTC. The encoded protein is CAWSVPGSSYEQYF.

The chain recombines TRBV4-2 with TRBJ2-7; 7 bases line up with TRBD2. Unmatched junction bases numbered 4, after V lost 1 base and J lost 1 base. Germline values: CDR1 LGHNA, CDR2 YNFKEQ. The CDR3 has 15 residues. The CDR3 here is CASSQGGRESYEQYF. The CDR3 region has the DNA TGTGCCAGCAGCCAAGGGGGGAGGGAGTCCTACGAGCAGTACTTC.